These 27 T cell receptor beta chains share one sample of origin, sequenced in a study of cytomegalovirus exposure and HLA in healthy donors. A multiplex PCR was run with 60 Vbeta primers and 13 Jbeta primers. Clones were sequenced by immunoSEQ multiplex PCR, and TCRdb holds only the in-frame ones, with some missing. The table includes about 190,000 clones, roughly 74% detected once. The sample consisted of PBMCs. These receptors were collected from a woman aged 25 to 39 in good health and CMV-seropositive.

The J gene is TRBJ2-1, the V gene TRBV19; TRBD1 aligns across 7 bases. V dropped 6 bases and J dropped 0; count of bases not matched to a gene: 29. Germline V gene data show CDR1 as LNHDA and CDR2 as SQIVND (reference sequence). CDR3 size: 23 residues. The CDR3 DNA is TGTGCCAGTAGAACTGTCCGGGACAGAGGCCGACCCGTCGACCACATCTCCTACAATGAGCAGTTCTTC. Amino acid sequence: CASRTVRDRGRPVDHISYNEQFF.

This clone was seen more than once but under ten times. This sequence joins TRBV9 and TRBJ2-5; 8 bases agree with TRBD2. This CDR3 spans 18 amino acids. The V segment lost 0 bases and the J segment 1 base; nucleotides outside the gene matches: 11. From germline, CDR1 is SGDLS and CDR2 YYNGEE. The CDR3 protein is CASSVGHRSGSIQETQYF. CDR3 bases: TGTGCCAGCAGCGTAGGACATCGGAGCGGGAGCATCCAAGAGACCCAGTACTTC.

The chain recombines TRBV7-8 with TRBJ2-1, with TRBD1 matching 8 bases. CDR3 length equals 16 residues. Germline V lookup: CDR1 SGHVS, CDR2 FQNEAQ. V lost 5 bases to trimming and J lost 4 bases; unmatched junction nucleotides: 10. The CDR3 region is CASSPGGDRRYNEQFF. The CDR3 region has the DNA TGTGCCAGCAGCCCAGGAGGGGACAGGAGGTACAATGAGCAGTTCTTC.

The chain links TRBV14 to TRBJ1-2; 8 positions agree with TRBD1. Germline CDR1 is SGHDN and CDR2 is FVKESK. V shed 2 bases, J shed 2 bases, and the junction held 1 base outside the gene matches. The CDR3 spans 14 residues. This chain's CDR3 is CASSQPGGNYGYTF. In DNA, the CDR3 is TGTGCCAGCAGCCAACCAGGGGGCAACTATGGCTACACCTTC.

The chain has TRBV4-2 and TRBJ2-3; 10 nucleotides line up with TRBD2. Germline-derived CDR1 and CDR2 are LGHNA and YNFKEQ. V gave up 0 bases and J gave up 9 bases; unmatched junction bases: 6. CDR3 length: 15 residues. CDR3 amino acids: CASSQDSGGSETQYF. For the CDR3, the DNA is TGTGCCAGCAGCCAAGATAGCGGGGGGTCTGAGACGCAGTATTTT.

The CDR3 DNA reads as TGTGCCAGCCGGGCGGGAGTCCACGAGCAGTACTTC. Translating gives CASRAGVHEQYF. V is TRBV6-1 and J is TRBJ2-7, with TRBD2 identical over 7 bases. V lost 8 bases and J lost 5; bases outside the gene matches: 6. CDR1 and CDR2 (germline): MNHNS, SASEGT. This CDR3 spans 12 amino acids.

Worth noting for this clone: Germline and junction disagree at one end, which may indicate a read error. The chain uses TRBV29-1 and TRBJ1-3; no clear D gene. The V gene's germline CDR1 is SQVTM and CDR2 ANQGSEA. This CDR3 is 12 amino acids long. The CDR3 spells CGVEAGGNTIYF. The DNA for the CDR3 is TGCGGCGTTGAGGCAGGTGGAAACACCATATATTTT.

This chain connects TRBV28 to TRBJ2-5; the D is unclear. Germline CDR1 reads MDHEN; CDR2 reads SYDVKM. The CDR3 contains 11 residues. The ends were cut back, 3 bases at V and 5 bases at J, with 4 bases in the middle. CDR3 region: CASSFMETQYF. Written as DNA, the CDR3 is TGTGCCAGCAGTTTCATGGAGACCCAGTACTTC.

This clone was detected only once. The chain recombines TRBV5-8 with TRBJ1-5, with 8 bases fitting TRBD1. CDR3 length equals 14 residues. The J segment lost 2 bases and the V segment lost 5 bases, leaving 3 bases of the junction unmatched. Germline loops: CDR1 SGHTS, CDR2 YDEGEE. The CDR3: CASRLQGGNQPQHF. CDR3 coding DNA: TGTGCCAGCAGGTTACAGGGGGGCAATCAGCCCCAGCATTTT.

This chain joins TRBV7-9 and TRBJ2-3, with 11 bases aligning to TRBD2. The CDR3 has 16 residues. V was clipped by 3 bases and J by 3 bases; unmatched bases: 5. CDR1 is SEHNR and CDR2 is FQNEAQ in the germline V gene (reference sequence). Here the CDR3 DNA reads TGTGCCAGCAGCTTGGTTAGCGGGGGGGGAACAGATACGCAGTATTTT. Translating it yields CASSLVSGGGTDTQYF.

This chain connects TRBV7-9 to TRBJ2-1; a weak D match, TRBD2 (5 bases). Trimming removed 3 bases at V and 7 bases at J, with 22 bases between. Germline CDR1 and CDR2: SEHNR and FQNEAQ (reference sequence). The CDR3 consists of 17 residues. The CDR3 sequence: CASSFLRGLPAGNEQFF. In DNA form, the CDR3 reads TGTGCCAGCAGCTTCCTACGTGGGCTCCCGGCGGGTAATGAGCAGTTCTTC.

Notes on this clone: As the CDR3 is not closed by the conserved phenylalanine or tryptophan, this likely results from a read error. V and J are TRBV6-1 and TRBJ1-2; 10 bases map to TRBD1. The V and J ends lost 6 bases and 8 bases, in that order; junction bases with no gene match: 6. This CDR3 contains 13 residues. Germline V CDR1 and CDR2: MNHNS, SASEGT. The DNA for the CDR3 is TGTGCCAGCAGCCGGGACAGGGGACCGGGCTACACCCTC. Its translation is CASSRDRGPGYTL.

This chain connects TRBV5-1 to TRBJ2-7; 8 bases are a match to TRBD2. Losses at the gene ends were 3 bases for V and 0 bases for J; bases not matched to a gene: 5. The CDR3 has 15 amino acids. The V gene's germline CDR1 is SGHRS and CDR2 YFSETQ. CDR3 loop: CASSSLAGNSYEQYF. The DNA of the CDR3 is TGCGCCAGCAGCTCCTTAGCGGGAAACTCCTACGAGCAGTACTTC.

V is TRBV18 and J is TRBJ2-5; D gene uncertain. V was shortened by 5 bases and J by 5 bases, with 9 bases between the two germline ends. This CDR3 region has 12 residues. CDR1 is KGHSH, CDR2 LQKENI, per germline. In DNA, the CDR3 is TGTGCCAGCTCAGCGGTTAGGGAGACCCAGTACTTC. It specifies CASSAVRETQYF.

The chain has TRBV28 and TRBJ1-1, with D hard to call. Between the trimmed V and J ends, which lost 4 bases and 0 bases, there was a span of 6 bases. The CDR3 is made up of 13 amino acids. CDR1 MDHEN and CDR2 SYDVKM come from the germline V gene. Here the CDR3 reads CASSSTMNTEAFF. CDR3 nucleotide sequence: TGTGCCAGCAGTTCCACTATGAACACTGAAGCTTTCTTT.

The chain carries TRBV28 and TRBJ1-1, with a weak D call TRBD1 (6 bases). From germline, CDR1 is MDHEN and CDR2 SYDVKM. V was trimmed by 7 bases and J by 5 bases, leaving 23 bases between them. The CDR3 sequence is 16 residues long. CDR3 sequence reads: CASNSGGRGRVTEAFF. CDR3 in DNA: TGTGCCAGCAATTCAGGCGGGCGGGGGCGAGTAACTGAAGCTTTCTTT.

The rearrangement links TRBV21-1 to TRBJ1-1; the table's D call of TRBD1 was not tested on the DNA. TRBV21-1 is deemed a pseudogene. CDR3 length: 16 amino acids. CDR3 bases: TGTGCCAGCAGCAAAGTTCCTCGTTACAGGGGGGCTGAAGCTTTCTTT. Translating it yields CASSKVPRYRGAEAFF.

This sequence joins TRBV27 and TRBJ2-1, with D tentatively TRBD1 (6 bases). Trimming stripped 4 bases from V and 5 bases from J, with 15 bases between. The CDR3 length is 15 residues. From germline, CDR1 is MNHEY and CDR2 SMNVEV (reference sequence). CDR3 sequence: CASSWGRVLHNEQFF. CDR3 DNA sequence: TGTGCCAGCAGTTGGGGGCGCGTCCTGCACAATGAGCAGTTCTTC.

The chain carries TRBV29-1 and TRBJ2-7; D is perhaps TRBD2 (6 bases). The germline CDR1 and CDR2 sequences are SQVTM and ANQGSEA. V was pared by 8 bases and J by 6 bases, with 17 bases between. The CDR3 spans 12 residues. The CDR3 loop reads CSYQWGDGEQYF. The CDR3 bases are TGCAGCTACCAATGGGGGGATGGCGAGCAGTACTTC.

This chain uses TRBV7-9 with TRBJ2-5; possible D gene TRBD1, 6 bases. With the DNA end fitting TRBJ2-7 better, the J assignment may be wrong. The germline CDR1 and CDR2 sequences are SEHNR and FQNEAQ (reference sequence). This CDR3 region has 15 residues. As DNA, the CDR3 is TGTGCCAGCAGCTTCGCGGACAGATCCCCCTACGAGCAGTACTTC. This translates into CASSFADRSPYEQYF.

The J gene is TRBJ2-3, the V gene TRBV27; TRBD1 agrees at 9 bases. Germline loops: CDR1 MNHEY, CDR2 SMNVEV (reference sequence). CDR3 size: 14 residues. The V gene end was trimmed by 7 bases and the J gene end by 2 bases; junction bases not matched to a gene: 4. Here the CDR3 reads CASNRQGDTDTQYF. The DNA for the CDR3 is TGTGCCAGCAATCGACAGGGGGACACAGATACGCAGTATTTT.

This rearrangement joins TRBV9 to TRBJ1-1; no reliable D call. V was pared by 4 bases and J by 4 bases, with 8 bases between. In germline, CDR1 is SGDLS, CDR2 YYNGEE. The CDR3 covers 12 residues. CDR3 region: CASSPLTTEAFF. In DNA form, the CDR3 reads TGTGCCAGCAGCCCGCTAACCACTGAAGCTTTCTTT. Complete variable domain (other parts from reference TRBV9 and TRBJ1-1): DSGVTQTPKHLITATGQRVTLRCSPRSGDLSVYWYQQSLDQGLQFLIQYYNGEERAKGNILERFSAQQFPDLHSELNLSSLELGDSALYFCASSPLTTEAFFGQGTRLTVV.

V and J are TRBV2 and TRBJ1-4; the D is unclear. From germline, CDR1 is SNHLY and CDR2 FYNNEI. Trimming cost V 6 bases and J 7 bases, with 12 bases left between them. CDR3 length: 13 amino acids. CDR3: CASRTPRVEKLFF. The CDR3 nucleotides are TGTGCCAGCAGGACCCCCCGGGTTGAAAAACTGTTTTTT.

V and J are TRBV6-5 and TRBJ2-3; 9 positions agree with TRBD2. CDR3 size: 15 residues. With V trimmed by 6 bases and J by 2 bases, 6 bases remained unmatched. Germline loops: CDR1 MNHEY, CDR2 SVGAGI. DNA of the CDR3: TGTGCCAGCAGACGGACTAGCGATATCACAGATACGCAGTATTTT. Translation: CASRRTSDITDTQYF.

The genes are TRBV6-5 and TRBJ2-4; 12 nucleotides line up with TRBD2. The V segment lost 1 base and the J segment 9 bases; nucleotides outside the gene matches: 4. Germline V CDR1 and CDR2: MNHEY, SVGAGI. CDR3 length equals 15 residues. In DNA, the CDR3 is TGTGCCAGCAGTTACTTGGGACTAGCGGGTAGCATTCAGTACTTC. It codes for CASSYLGLAGSIQYF.

This rearrangement joins TRBV7-2 to TRBJ1-1; maybe TRBD1 (6 bases). The V end was cut by 3 bases, the J end by 3 bases, with 11 bases between. Germline CDR1 SGHTA, CDR2 FQGNSA. CDR3 size: 14 residues. CDR3 DNA: TGTGCCAGCAGCTTTCCTACAGGGTACACTGAAGCTTTCTTT. It translates to CASSFPTGYTEAFF.

The chain carries TRBV5-1 and TRBJ2-1; D is ambiguous. The CDR3 contains 12 residues. Germline V gives CDR1 SGHRS, CDR2 YFSETQ. Between the trimmed V and J ends, which lost 0 bases and 10 bases, there was a span of 8 bases. The CDR3 nucleotides read TGCGCCAGCAGCTTGGCCAACAGCGAGCAGTTCTTC. Its translation is CASSLANSEQFF. Using reference TRBV5-1 and TRBJ2-1 for the parts outside the CDR3, the full variable domain is KAGVTQTPRYLIKTRGQQVTLSCSPISGHRSVSWYQQTPGQGLQFLFEYFSETQRNKGNFPGRFSGRQFSNSRSEMNVSTLELGDSALYLCASSLANSEQFFGPGTRLTVL.